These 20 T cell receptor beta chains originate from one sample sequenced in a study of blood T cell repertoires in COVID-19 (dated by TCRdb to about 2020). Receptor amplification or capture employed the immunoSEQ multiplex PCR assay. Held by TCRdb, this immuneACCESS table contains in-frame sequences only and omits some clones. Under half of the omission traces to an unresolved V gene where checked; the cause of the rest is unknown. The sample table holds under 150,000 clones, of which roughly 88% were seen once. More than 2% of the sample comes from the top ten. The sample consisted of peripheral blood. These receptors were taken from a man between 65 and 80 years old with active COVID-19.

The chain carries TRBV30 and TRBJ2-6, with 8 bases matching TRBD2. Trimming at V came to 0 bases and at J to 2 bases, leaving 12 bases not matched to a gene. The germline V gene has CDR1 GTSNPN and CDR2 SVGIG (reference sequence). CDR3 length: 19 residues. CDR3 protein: CAWSVRELAVAPGANVLTF. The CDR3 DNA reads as TGTGCCTGGAGTGTACGAGAACTAGCGGTCGCTCCTGGGGCCAACGTCCTGACTTTC.

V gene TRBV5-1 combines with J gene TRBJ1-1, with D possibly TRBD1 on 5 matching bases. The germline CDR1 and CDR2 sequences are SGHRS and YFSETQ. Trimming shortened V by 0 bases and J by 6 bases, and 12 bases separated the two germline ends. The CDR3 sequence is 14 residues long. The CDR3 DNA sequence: TGCGCCAGCAGCTTGGCCCAGGGTGTGGCTGAAGCTTTCTTT. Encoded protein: CASSLAQGVAEAFF.

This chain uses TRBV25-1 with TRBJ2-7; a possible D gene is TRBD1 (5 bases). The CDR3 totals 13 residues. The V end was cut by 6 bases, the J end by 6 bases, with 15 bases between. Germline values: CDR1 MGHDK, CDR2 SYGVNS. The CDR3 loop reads CASSFSRVAEQYF. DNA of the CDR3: TGTGCCAGCAGCTTCTCCAGGGTGGCCGAGCAGTACTTC.

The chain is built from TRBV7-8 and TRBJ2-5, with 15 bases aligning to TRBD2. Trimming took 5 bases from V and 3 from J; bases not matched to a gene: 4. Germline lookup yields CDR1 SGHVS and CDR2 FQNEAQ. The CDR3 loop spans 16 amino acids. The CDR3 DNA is TGTGCCAGCAGCCTTCGGACTAGCGGGAGGGAAGAGACCCAGTACTTC. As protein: CASSLRTSGREETQYF.

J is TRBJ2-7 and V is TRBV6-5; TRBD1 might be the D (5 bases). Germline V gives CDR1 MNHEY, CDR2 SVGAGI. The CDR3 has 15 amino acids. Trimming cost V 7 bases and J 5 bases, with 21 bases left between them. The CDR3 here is CASTPMARASDEQYF. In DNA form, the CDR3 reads TGTGCCAGCACGCCCATGGCCAGGGCATCTGACGAGCAGTACTTC.

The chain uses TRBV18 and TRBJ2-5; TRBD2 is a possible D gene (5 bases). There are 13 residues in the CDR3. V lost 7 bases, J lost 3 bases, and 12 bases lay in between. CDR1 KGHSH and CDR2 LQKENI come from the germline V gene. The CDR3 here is CASLLDGEETQYF. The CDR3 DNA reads TGTGCCAGCTTACTAGACGGGGAAGAGACCCAGTACTTC. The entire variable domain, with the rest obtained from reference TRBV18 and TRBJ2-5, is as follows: NAGVMQNPRHLVRRRGQEARLRCSPMKGHSHVYWYRQLPEEGLKFMVYLQKENIIDESGMPKERFSAEFPKEGPSILRIQQVVRGDSAAYFCASLLDGEETQYFGPGTRLLVL.

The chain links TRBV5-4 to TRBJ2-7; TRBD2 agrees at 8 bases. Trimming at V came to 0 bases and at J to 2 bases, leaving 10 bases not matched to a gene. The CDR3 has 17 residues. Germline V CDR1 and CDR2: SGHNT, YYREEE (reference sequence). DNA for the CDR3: TGTGCCAGCAGCTTGGAGGTCGGAGCGGGAGTACCCTACGAGCAGTACTTC. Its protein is CASSLEVGAGVPYEQYF. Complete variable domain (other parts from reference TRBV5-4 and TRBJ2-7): ETGVTQSPTHLIKTRGQQVTLRCSSQSGHNTVSWYQQALGQGPQFIFQYYREEENGRGNFPPRFSGLQFPNYSSELNVNALELDDSALYLCASSLEVGAGVPYEQYFGPGTRLTVT.

CDR3 loop: CASRGGRSLNTEAFF. For the CDR3, the DNA is TGTGCCAGCAGGGGGGGTCGAAGTTTGAACACTGAAGCTTTCTTT. This chain links TRBV21-1 with TRBJ1-1. TRBV21-1 is assigned pseudogene status. This CDR3 has 15 residues.

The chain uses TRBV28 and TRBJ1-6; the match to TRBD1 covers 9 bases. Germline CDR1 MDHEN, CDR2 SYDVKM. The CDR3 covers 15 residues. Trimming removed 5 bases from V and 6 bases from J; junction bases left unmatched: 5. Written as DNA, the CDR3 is TGTGCCAGCAGTCCGTCGACAGGGGGTAATTCACCCCTCCACTTT. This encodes CASSPSTGGNSPLHF.

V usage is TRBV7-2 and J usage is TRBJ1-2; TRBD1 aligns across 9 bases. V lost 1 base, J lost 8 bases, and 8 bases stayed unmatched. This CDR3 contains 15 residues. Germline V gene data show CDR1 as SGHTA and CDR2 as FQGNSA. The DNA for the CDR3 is TGTGCCAGCAGCTTAGGTGACAGGGGGAAAGGCGGCTACACCTTC. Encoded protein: CASSLGDRGKGGYTF.

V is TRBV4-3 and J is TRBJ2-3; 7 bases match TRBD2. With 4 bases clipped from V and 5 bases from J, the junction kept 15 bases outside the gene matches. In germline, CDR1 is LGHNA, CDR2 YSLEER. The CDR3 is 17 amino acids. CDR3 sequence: CASSRTWGGVKGDTQYF. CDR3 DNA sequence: TGCGCCAGCAGCCGGACATGGGGGGGGGTAAAGGGAGATACGCAGTATTTT.

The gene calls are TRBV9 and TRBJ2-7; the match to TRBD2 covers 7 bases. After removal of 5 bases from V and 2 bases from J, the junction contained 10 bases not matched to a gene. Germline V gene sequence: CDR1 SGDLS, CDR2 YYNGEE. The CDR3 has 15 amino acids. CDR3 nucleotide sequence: TGTGCCAGCAGTCTCCACGGGGAGGGTCCCTACGAGCAGTACTTC. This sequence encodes CASSLHGEGPYEQYF.

CDR3 nucleotides: TGTGCCAGTAGTCCCCGGACTAGCGGGAGAGATACGCAGTATTTT. This gives the protein CASSPRTSGRDTQYF. The chain recombines TRBV19 with TRBJ2-3, with TRBD2 matching over 13 bases. V dropped 5 bases and J dropped 5; count of bases not matched to a gene: 4. The CDR3 totals 15 residues. The V gene's germline CDR1 is LNHDA and CDR2 SQIVND (reference sequence).

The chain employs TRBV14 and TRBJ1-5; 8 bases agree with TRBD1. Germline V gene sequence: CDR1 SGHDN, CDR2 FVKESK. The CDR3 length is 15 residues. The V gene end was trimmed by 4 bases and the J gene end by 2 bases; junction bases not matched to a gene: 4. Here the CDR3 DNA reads TGTGCCAGCAGCCCAGGGGGCAGTGGCAATCAGCCCCAGCATTTT. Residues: CASSPGGSGNQPQHF.

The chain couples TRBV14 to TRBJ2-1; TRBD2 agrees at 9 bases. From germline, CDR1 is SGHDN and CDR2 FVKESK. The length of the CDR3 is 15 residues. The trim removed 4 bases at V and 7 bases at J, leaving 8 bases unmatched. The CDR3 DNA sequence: TGTGCCAGCAGCCTCGGACTAGCGCTGTCGAATGAGCAGTTCTTC. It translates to CASSLGLALSNEQFF.

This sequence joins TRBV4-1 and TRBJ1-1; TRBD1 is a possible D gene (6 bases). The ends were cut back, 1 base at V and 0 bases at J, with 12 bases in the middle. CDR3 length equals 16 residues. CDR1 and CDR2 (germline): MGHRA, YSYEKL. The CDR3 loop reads CASSQAGQRMNTEAFF. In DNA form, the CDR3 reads TGCGCCAGCAGCCAAGCTGGACAGCGCATGAACACTGAAGCTTTCTTT.

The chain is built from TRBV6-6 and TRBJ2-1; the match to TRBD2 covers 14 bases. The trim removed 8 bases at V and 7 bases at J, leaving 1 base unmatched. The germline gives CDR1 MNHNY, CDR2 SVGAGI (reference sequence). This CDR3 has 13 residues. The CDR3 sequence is CASGLAGGNEQFF. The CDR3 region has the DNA TGTGCCAGCGGACTAGCGGGAGGAAATGAGCAGTTCTTC.

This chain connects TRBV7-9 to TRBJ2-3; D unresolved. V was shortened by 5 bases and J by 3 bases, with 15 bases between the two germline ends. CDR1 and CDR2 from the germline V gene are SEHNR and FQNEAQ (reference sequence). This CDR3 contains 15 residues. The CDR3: CASSPPLEPTDTQYF. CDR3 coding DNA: TGTGCCAGCAGCCCTCCCCTAGAACCGACAGATACGCAGTATTTT.

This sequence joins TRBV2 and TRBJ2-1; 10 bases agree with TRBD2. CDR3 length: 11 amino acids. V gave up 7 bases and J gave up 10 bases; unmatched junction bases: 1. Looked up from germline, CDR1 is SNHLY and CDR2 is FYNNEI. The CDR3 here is CASKLAGEQFF. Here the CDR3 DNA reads TGTGCCAGCAAACTAGCGGGGGAGCAGTTCTTC.

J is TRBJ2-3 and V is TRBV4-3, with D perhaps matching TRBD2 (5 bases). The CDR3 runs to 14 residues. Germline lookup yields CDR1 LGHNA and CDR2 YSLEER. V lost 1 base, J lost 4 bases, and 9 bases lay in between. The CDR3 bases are TGCGCCAGCAGCCAAGGGGGTAGCGCAGATACGCAGTATTTT. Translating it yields CASSQGGSADTQYF.